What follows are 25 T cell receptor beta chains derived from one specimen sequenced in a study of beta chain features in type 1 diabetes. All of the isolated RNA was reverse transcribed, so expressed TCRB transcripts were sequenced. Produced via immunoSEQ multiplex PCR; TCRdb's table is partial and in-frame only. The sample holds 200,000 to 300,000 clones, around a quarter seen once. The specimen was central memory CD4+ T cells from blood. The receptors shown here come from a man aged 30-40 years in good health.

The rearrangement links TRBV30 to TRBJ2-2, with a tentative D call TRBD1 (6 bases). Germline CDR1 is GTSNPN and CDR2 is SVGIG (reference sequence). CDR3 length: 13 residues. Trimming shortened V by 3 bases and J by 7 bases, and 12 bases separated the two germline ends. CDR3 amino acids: CAWSRTAVGELFF. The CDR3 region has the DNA TGTGCCTGGAGCAGGACAGCGGTCGGGGAGCTGTTTTTT.

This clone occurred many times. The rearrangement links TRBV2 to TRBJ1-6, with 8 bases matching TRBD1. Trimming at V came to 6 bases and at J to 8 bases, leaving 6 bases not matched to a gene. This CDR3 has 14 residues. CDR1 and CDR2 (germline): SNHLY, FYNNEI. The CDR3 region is CASSLGQGYSPLHF. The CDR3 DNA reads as TGTGCCAGCAGCCTAGGACAGGGATATTCACCCCTCCACTTT.

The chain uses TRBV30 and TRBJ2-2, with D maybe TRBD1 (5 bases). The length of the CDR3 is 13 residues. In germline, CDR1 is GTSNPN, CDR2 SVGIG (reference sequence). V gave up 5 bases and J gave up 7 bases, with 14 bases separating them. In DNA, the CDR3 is TGTGCCTGGCCTGAAGGGGTGAGCGGGGAGCTGTTTTTT. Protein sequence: CAWPEGVSGELFF.

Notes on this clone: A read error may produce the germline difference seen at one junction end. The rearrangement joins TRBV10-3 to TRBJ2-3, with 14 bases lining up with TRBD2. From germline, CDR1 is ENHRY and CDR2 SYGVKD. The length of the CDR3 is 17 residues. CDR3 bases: TGTGCCGTCAGCACCGGGACTAGCGGGGGTTACACAGATACGCAGTATTTT. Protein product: CAVSTGTSGGYTDTQYF.

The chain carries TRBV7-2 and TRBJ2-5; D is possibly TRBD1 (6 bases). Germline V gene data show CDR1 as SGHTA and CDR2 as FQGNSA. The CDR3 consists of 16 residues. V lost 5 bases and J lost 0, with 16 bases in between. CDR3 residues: CASSQQGTPYQETQYF. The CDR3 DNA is TGTGCCAGCAGCCAACAGGGTACGCCGTACCAAGAGACCCAGTACTTC.

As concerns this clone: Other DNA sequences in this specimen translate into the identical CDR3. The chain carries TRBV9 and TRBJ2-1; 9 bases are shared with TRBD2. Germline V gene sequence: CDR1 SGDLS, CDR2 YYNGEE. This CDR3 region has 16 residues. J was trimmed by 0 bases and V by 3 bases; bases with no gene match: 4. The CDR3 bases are TGTGCCAGCAGCGCTAGCGGGGCAAGCTCCTACAATGAGCAGTTCTTC. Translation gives CASSASGASSYNEQFF.

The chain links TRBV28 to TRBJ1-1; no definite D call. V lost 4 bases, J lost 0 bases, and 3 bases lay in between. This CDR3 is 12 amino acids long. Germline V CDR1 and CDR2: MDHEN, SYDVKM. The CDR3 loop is CASSSMNTEAFF. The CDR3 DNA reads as TGTGCCAGCAGTTCTATGAACACTGAAGCTTTCTTT.

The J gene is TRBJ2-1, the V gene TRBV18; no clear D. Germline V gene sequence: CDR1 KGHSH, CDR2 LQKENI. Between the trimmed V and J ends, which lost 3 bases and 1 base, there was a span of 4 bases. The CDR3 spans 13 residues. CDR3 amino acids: CASSPISYNEQFF. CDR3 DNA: TGTGCCAGCTCACCGATTTCCTACAATGAGCAGTTCTTC.

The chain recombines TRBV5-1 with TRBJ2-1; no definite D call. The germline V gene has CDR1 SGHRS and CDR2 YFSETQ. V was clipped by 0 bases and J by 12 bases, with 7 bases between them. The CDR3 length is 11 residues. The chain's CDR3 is CASSLEGWQFF. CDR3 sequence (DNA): TGCGCCAGCAGCTTGGAAGGGTGGCAGTTCTTC.

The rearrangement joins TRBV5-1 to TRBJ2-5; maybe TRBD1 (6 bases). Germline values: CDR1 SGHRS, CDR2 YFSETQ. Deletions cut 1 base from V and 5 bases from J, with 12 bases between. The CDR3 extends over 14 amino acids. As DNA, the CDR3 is TGCGCCAGCAGCTTGAGTCAGGGGAGCGAGACCCAGTACTTC. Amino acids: CASSLSQGSETQYF.

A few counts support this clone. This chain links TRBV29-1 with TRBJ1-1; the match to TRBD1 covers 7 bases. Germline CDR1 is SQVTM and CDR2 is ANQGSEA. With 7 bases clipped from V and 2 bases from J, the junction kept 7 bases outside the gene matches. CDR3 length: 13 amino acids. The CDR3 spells CSATGARNTEAFF. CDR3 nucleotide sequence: TGCAGCGCAACAGGGGCCCGTAACACTGAAGCTTTCTTT.

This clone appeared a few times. The CDR3 DNA is TGCAGCGCTTCCTACTCGGACAGGGATAACTATGGCTACACCTTC. The encoded protein is CSASYSDRDNYGYTF. The genes are TRBV29-1 and TRBJ1-2; 8 bases map to TRBD1. J gave up 1 base and V 7 bases, and 11 bases lay outside the gene matches. Germline V gene sequence: CDR1 SQVTM, CDR2 ANQGSEA. The CDR3 runs 15 residues. Using reference TRBV29-1 and TRBJ1-2 for the parts outside the CDR3, the full variable domain is SAVISQKPSRDICQRGTSLTIQCQVDSQVTMMFWYRQQPGQSLTLIATANQGSEATYESGFVIDKFPISRPNLTFSTLTVSNMSPEDSSIYLCSASYSDRDNYGYTFGSGTRLTVV.

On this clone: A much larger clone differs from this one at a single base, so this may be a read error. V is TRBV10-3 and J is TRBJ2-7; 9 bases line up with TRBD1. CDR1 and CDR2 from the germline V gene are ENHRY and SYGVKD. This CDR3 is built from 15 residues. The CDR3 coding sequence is TGTGCCAGCAGTGAGAGTAGGGGACAGGGAGACGAGCAGTACTTC. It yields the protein CASSESRGQGDEQYF.

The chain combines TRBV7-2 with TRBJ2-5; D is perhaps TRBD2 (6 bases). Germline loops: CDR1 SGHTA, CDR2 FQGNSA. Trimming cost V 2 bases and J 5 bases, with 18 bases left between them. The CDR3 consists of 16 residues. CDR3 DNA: TGTGCCAGCAGCTTAATGCGGGATACGGAAGGCGAGACCCAGTACTTC. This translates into CASSLMRDTEGETQYF.

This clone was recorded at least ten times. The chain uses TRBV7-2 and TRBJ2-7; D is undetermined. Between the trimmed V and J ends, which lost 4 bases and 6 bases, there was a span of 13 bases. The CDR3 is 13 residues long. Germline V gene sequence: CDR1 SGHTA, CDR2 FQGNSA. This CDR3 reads CASSSRLRSEQYF. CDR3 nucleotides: TGTGCCAGCAGCTCCCGACTGCGATCCGAGCAGTACTTC. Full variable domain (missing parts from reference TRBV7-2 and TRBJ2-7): GAGVSQSPSNKVTEKGKDVELRCDPISGHTALYWYRQSLGQGLEFLIYFQGNSAPDKSGLPSDRFSAERTGGSVSTLTIQRTQQEDSAVYLCASSSRLRSEQYFGPGTRLTVT.

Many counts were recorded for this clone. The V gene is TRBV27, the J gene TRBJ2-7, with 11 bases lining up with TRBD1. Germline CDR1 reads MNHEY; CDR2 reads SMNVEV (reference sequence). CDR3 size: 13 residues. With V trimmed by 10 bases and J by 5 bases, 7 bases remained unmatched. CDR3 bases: TGTGCCACCAAAAGGACAGGGGGCGACGAGCAGTACTTC. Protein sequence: CATKRTGGDEQYF.

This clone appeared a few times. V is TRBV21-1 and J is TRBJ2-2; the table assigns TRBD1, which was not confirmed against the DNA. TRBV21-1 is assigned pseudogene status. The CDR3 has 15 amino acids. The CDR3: CATPEPGQDTGELFF. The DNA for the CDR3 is TGTGCCACCCCCGAACCGGGACAGGACACCGGGGAGCTGTTTTTT.

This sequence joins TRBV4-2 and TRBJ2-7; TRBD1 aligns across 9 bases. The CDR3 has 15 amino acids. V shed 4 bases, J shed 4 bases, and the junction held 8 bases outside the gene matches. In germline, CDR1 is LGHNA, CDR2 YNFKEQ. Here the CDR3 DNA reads TGTGCCAGCAGCCCGGGGACAGGGCCCTGGTACGAGCAGTACTTC. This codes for CASSPGTGPWYEQYF.

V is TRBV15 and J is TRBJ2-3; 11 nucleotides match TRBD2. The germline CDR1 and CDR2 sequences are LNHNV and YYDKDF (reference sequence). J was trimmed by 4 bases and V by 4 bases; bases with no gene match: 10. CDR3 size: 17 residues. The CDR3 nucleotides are TGTGCCACCAGCAACCCCTTGGAACTAGCGGGAGCAGATACGCAGTATTTT. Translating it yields CATSNPLELAGADTQYF.

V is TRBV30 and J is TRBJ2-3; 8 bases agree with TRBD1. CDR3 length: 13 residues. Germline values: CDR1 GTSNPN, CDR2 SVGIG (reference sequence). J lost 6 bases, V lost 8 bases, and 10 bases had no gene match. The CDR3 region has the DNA TGTGCCGTCCAGGGGGCTTTAACGGATACGCAGTATTTT. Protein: CAVQGALTDTQYF.

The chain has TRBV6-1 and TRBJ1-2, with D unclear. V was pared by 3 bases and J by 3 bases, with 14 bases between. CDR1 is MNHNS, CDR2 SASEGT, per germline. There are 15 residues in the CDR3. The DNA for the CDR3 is TGTGCCAGCAGTGATGAACGGGTGGGATACTATGGCTACACCTTC. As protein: CASSDERVGYYGYTF.

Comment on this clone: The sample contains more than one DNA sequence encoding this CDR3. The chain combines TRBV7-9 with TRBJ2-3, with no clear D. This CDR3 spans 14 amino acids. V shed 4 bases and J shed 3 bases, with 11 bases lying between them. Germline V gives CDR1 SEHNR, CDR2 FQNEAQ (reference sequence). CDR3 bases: TGTGCCAGCAGCTCCACCATCCCGACAGATACGCAGTATTTT. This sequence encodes CASSSTIPTDTQYF.

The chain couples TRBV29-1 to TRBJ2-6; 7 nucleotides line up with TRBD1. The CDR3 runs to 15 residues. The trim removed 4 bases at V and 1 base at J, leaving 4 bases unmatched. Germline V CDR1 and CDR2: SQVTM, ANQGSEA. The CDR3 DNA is TGCAGCGTTGGACAGGGACCATCTGGGGCCAACGTCCTGACTTTC. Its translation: CSVGQGPSGANVLTF.

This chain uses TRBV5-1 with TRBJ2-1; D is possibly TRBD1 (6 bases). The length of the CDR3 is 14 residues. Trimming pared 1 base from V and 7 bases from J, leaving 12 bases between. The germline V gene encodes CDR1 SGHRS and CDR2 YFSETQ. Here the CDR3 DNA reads TGCGCCAGCAGCTTGTCAGGGGTGGGTAATGAGCAGTTCTTC. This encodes CASSLSGVGNEQFF.

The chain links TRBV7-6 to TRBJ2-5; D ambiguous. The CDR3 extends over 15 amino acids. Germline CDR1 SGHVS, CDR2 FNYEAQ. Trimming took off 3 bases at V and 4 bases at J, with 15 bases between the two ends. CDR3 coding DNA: TGTGCCAGCAGCTTCTCGGAGAAAAGGTTAGAGACCCAGTACTTC. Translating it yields CASSFSEKRLETQYF.